Presented here are 32 T cell receptor beta chains from one specimen sequenced in a study of blood T cell repertoires in COVID-19. Profiling relied on immunoSEQ multiplex PCR, and the TCRdb table lists in-frame clones only, not all of them. The table lists roughly 130,000 clones, 75% to 90% of them singletons. Sequencing was done on a sample of peripheral blood. The receptors originated from a man aged 60 to 69 with active or convalescent COVID-19.

V usage is TRBV5-4 and J usage is TRBJ2-3, with TRBD2 matching over 12 bases. From germline, CDR1 is SGHNT and CDR2 YYREEE (reference sequence). The CDR3 extends over 16 amino acids. V was clipped by 1 base and J by 2 bases; unmatched bases: 2. This CDR3 reads CASSLRLAGVTDTQYF. The CDR3 DNA follows: TGTGCCAGCAGCTTGAGACTAGCGGGGGTCACAGATACGCAGTATTTT. The complete variable domain, with remaining parts taken from reference TRBV5-4 and TRBJ2-3, reads ETGVTQSPTHLIKTRGQQVTLRCSSQSGHNTVSWYQQALGQGPQFIFQYYREEENGRGNFPPRFSGLQFPNYSSELNVNALELDDSALYLCASSLRLAGVTDTQYFGPGTRLTVL.

V gene TRBV18 combines with J gene TRBJ2-7; 7 nucleotides agree with TRBD1. V was clipped by 2 bases and J by 0 bases; unmatched bases: 4. CDR1 KGHSH and CDR2 LQKENI come from the germline V gene. The CDR3 is 15 residues long. This CDR3 is CASSPEGASSYEQYF. In nucleotides, the CDR3 is TGTGCCAGCTCACCAGAGGGGGCCAGCTCCTACGAGCAGTACTTC.

The J gene is TRBJ1-2, the V gene TRBV30; TRBD1 agrees at 9 bases. The V segment lost 2 bases and the J segment 2 bases; nucleotides outside the gene matches: 3. CDR1 and CDR2 (germline): GTSNPN, SVGIG (reference sequence). There are 14 residues in the CDR3. CDR3 loop: CAWSPGTGNYGYTF. In DNA, the CDR3 is TGTGCCTGGAGTCCCGGGACAGGGAACTATGGCTACACCTTC.

CDR3 in DNA: TGCGCCAGCAGCTCTAGCGGGAGAGAGGAAGAGACCCAGTACTTC. Encoded protein: CASSSSGREEETQYF. The chain links TRBV5-1 to TRBJ2-5; 10 nucleotides agree with TRBD2. This CDR3 spans 15 amino acids. Trimming removed 3 bases from V and 3 bases from J; junction bases left unmatched: 5. The germline gives CDR1 SGHRS, CDR2 YFSETQ. The full variable domain, completed using reference TRBV5-1 and TRBJ2-5, is KAGVTQTPRYLIKTRGQQVTLSCSPISGHRSVSWYQQTPGQGLQFLFEYFSETQRNKGNFPGRFSGRQFSNSRSEMNVSTLELGDSALYLCASSSSGREEETQYFGPGTRLLVL.

In its sample, this clone was seen once. V gene TRBV19 combines with J gene TRBJ1-5, with 7 positions matching TRBD1. The germline CDR1 and CDR2 sequences are LNHDA and SQIVND (reference sequence). The CDR3 is 16 residues long. V dropped 3 bases and J dropped 5; count of bases not matched to a gene: 10. The DNA for the CDR3 is TGTGCCAGTAGTATGATCCGGGACAGACACGATCAGCCCCAGCATTTT. This encodes CASSMIRDRHDQPQHF.

The rearrangement uses TRBV6-4 and TRBJ1-1; no clear D gene. V was trimmed by 6 bases and J by 1 base, leaving 12 bases between them. Germline CDR1 and CDR2: MRHNA and SNTAGT. CDR3 size: 14 residues. The CDR3 sequence is CASSSSPGNTEAFF. The CDR3 nucleotides are TGTGCCAGCAGCTCCTCTCCCGGGAACACTGAAGCTTTCTTT.

The V and J genes are TRBV7-2 and TRBJ2-6; unclear D gene. The CDR3 loop spans 15 amino acids. Trimming removed 1 base from V and 4 bases from J, with 8 bases in between. Germline V lookup: CDR1 SGHTA, CDR2 FQGNSA. The CDR3 region is CASSLDPGGANVLTF. CDR3 coding DNA: TGTGCCAGCAGCTTAGATCCTGGCGGGGCCAACGTCCTGACTTTC.

Written as DNA, the CDR3 is TGTGCCAGCAGGAGTAGCGGGAGAGGTTACGAGCAGTACTTC. Residues: CASRSSGRGYEQYF. J is TRBJ2-7 and V is TRBV25-1; TRBD2 agrees at 9 bases. V was clipped by 6 bases and J by 4 bases; unmatched bases: 7. This CDR3 region has 14 residues. CDR1 and CDR2 (germline): MGHDK, SYGVNS.

The chain joins TRBV6-5 to TRBJ1-5; 7 positions agree with TRBD1. This CDR3 has 14 amino acids. Trimming at V came to 11 bases and at J to 6 bases, leaving 13 bases not matched to a gene. Per germline, CDR1 MNHEY and CDR2 SVGAGI. This CDR3 is CAGGQARGSQPQHF. The CDR3 DNA sequence: TGTGCCGGCGGACAGGCTCGAGGAAGTCAGCCCCAGCATTTT.

The rearrangement links TRBV7-9 to TRBJ1-3; D not certain. With 3 bases removed from V and 7 bases from J, the gap between germline ends came to 10 bases. There are 13 residues in the CDR3. Germline CDR1 is SEHNR and CDR2 is FQNEAQ (reference sequence). DNA for the CDR3: TGTGCCAGCAGCTTGTCCGGAGGGAACACCATATATTTT. This sequence encodes CASSLSGGNTIYF.

This clone appeared a few times. The rearrangement joins TRBV28 to TRBJ1-4; D remains unclear. V was pared by 3 bases and J by 5 bases, with 10 bases between. Per germline, CDR1 MDHEN and CDR2 SYDVKM. The CDR3 runs 14 residues. Here the CDR3 reads CASSFGGRNEKLFF. CDR3 nucleotides: TGTGCCAGCAGTTTTGGAGGCCGAAATGAAAAACTGTTTTTT.

This clone came up a few times. The chain couples TRBV12-5 to TRBJ1-2; D perhaps matches TRBD1 (6 bases). V lost 7 bases to trimming and J lost 2 bases, with 20 bases between them. The germline V gene has CDR1 LGHNT and CDR2 FRNRAP. This CDR3 has 16 residues. The CDR3 coding sequence is TGTGCTAGTGCTAAGGGTCCGGGACAAGGAAACTATGGCTACACCTTC. It codes for CASAKGPGQGNYGYTF. The full variable domain, its missing parts supplied by reference TRBV12-5 and TRBJ1-2, is DARVTQTPRHKVTEMGQEVTMRCQPILGHNTVFWYRQTMMQGLELLAYFRNRAPLDDSGMPKDRFSAEMPDATLATLKIQPSEPRDSAVYFCASAKGPGQGNYGYTFGSGTRLTVV.

The gene calls are TRBV3-1 (or the pseudogene TRBV3-2) and TRBJ1-1; the D is unclear. The CDR3 sequence is 12 residues long. The germline V gene has CDR1 LGHDT and CDR2 YNNKEL (reference sequence). V shed 2 bases and J shed 7 bases, with 8 bases lying between them. The CDR3 DNA is TGTGCCAGCAGCCAATGGCCACATGAAGCTTTCTTT. Its protein product is CASSQWPHEAFF.

This clone was seen a few times. The genes are TRBV2 and TRBJ1-2; no clear D. Looked up from germline, CDR1 is SNHLY and CDR2 is FYNNEI. V was shortened by 4 bases and J by 1 base, with 4 bases between the two germline ends. The CDR3 covers 12 residues. The CDR3 protein is CASSGLNYGYTF. The CDR3 DNA sequence: TGTGCCAGCAGTGGACTTAACTATGGCTACACCTTC. Filled out from reference TRBV2 and TRBJ1-2, the complete variable domain reads EPEVTQTPSHQVTQMGQEVILRCVPISNHLYFYWYRQILGQKVEFLVSFYNNEISEKSEIFDDQFSVERPDGSNFTLKIRSTKLEDSAMYFCASSGLNYGYTFGSGTRLTVV.

The CDR3 DNA reads TGTGCCAGCAGTTTATCCCCAGGTCACCCCTTTCTACCGAGCTCCTACGAGCAGTACTTC. This sequence encodes CASSLSPGHPFLPSSYEQYF. This rearrangement joins TRBV28 to TRBJ2-7; D is unresolved. The length of the CDR3 is 20 residues. Germline assignment: CDR1 MDHEN and CDR2 SYDVKM. The V and J ends lost 1 base and 0 bases respectively, with 25 bases between them.

This clone was detected once. This chain connects TRBV7-2 to TRBJ2-5; TRBD2 aligns across 9 bases. The CDR3 sequence is 16 residues long. The germline gives CDR1 SGHTA, CDR2 FQGNSA. V shed 0 bases and J 5 bases; nucleotides not matched to a gene: 7. The CDR3, as DNA: TGTGCCAGCAGCTTAGCGAAGGCGGGAGGGAGTGAGACCCAGTACTTC. Its protein is CASSLAKAGGSETQYF.

The chain uses TRBV28 and TRBJ2-7; TRBD2 matches 12 bases. Germline values: CDR1 MDHEN, CDR2 SYDVKM. Trimming took 5 bases from V and 1 from J; bases not matched to a gene: 9. The length of the CDR3 is 17 residues. CDR3 sequence reads: CASSPYLGTSGSYEQYF. The CDR3 bases are TGTGCCAGCAGTCCTTACCTTGGGACTAGCGGGTCCTACGAGCAGTACTTC.

The gene calls are TRBV19 and TRBJ1-5; D might be TRBD1 (5 bases). The germline V gene has CDR1 LNHDA and CDR2 SQIVND (reference sequence). V was pared by 6 bases and J by 0 bases, with 15 bases between. The CDR3 loop spans 16 amino acids. The CDR3 DNA reads TGTGCCAGTAGAGAACAGGTCGGTTTTAGCAATCAGCCCCAGCATTTT. The encoded protein is CASREQVGFSNQPQHF.

DNA for the CDR3: TGTGCCTGGAATATACAGGGTCCGGCCTACGAGCAGTACTTC. Protein product: CAWNIQGPAYEQYF. The chain has TRBV30 and TRBJ2-7, with D maybe TRBD1 (6 bases). The CDR3 extends over 14 amino acids. V lost 4 bases and J 2 bases, leaving 15 bases between the germline ends. Germline CDR1 reads GTSNPN; CDR2 reads SVGIG (reference sequence).

The chain employs TRBV19 and TRBJ1-2, with a possible D match to TRBD1 (5 bases). The CDR3 has 15 residues. Trimming took off 4 bases at V and 2 bases at J, with 14 bases between the two ends. Germline V gene lookup returns CDR1 LNHDA and CDR2 SQIVND (reference sequence). The CDR3 is CASSKLPRQNYGYTF. The CDR3, as DNA: TGTGCCAGTAGTAAGCTCCCTAGACAGAACTATGGCTACACCTTC.

V gene TRBV11-3 combines with J gene TRBJ2-7; tentative D call: TRBD2 (6 bases). Trimming took 0 bases from V and 0 from J, leaving 9 bases between them. Germline CDR1 SGHNT, CDR2 YENEEA. CDR3 length: 15 residues. The DNA for the CDR3 is TGTGCCAGCAGCTTAGATTCTAGCGCCTCCTACGAGCAGTACTTC. This sequence encodes CASSLDSSASYEQYF.

The chain uses TRBV5-4 and TRBJ2-2; TRBD1 is a possible D gene (6 bases). Germline CDR1 and CDR2: SGHNT and YYREEE (reference sequence). The CDR3 sequence is 16 residues long. V lost 4 bases and J 4 bases, leaving 17 bases between the germline ends. CDR3 amino acids: CASSVGADSVTGELFF. Here the CDR3 DNA reads TGTGCCAGCAGCGTGGGGGCAGATAGCGTCACCGGGGAGCTGTTTTTT.

The chain is built from TRBV27 and TRBJ1-5; possibly TRBD1 for D (6 bases). CDR1 and CDR2 from the germline V gene are MNHEY and SMNVEV (reference sequence). The CDR3 covers 15 residues. V shed 5 bases and J shed 2 bases, with 13 bases lying between them. The CDR3 region is CASSTLQGGNQPQHF. The CDR3 DNA reads TGTGCCAGCAGTACCCTACAGGGTGGCAATCAGCCCCAGCATTTT.

The rearrangement uses TRBV30 and TRBJ2-1; 7 nucleotides agree with TRBD2. Unmatched junction bases numbered 2, after V lost 0 bases and J lost 3 bases. The CDR3 has 14 residues. Looked up from germline, CDR1 is GTSNPN and CDR2 is SVGIG (reference sequence). CDR3 region: CAWSVGGSYNEQFF. The CDR3, as DNA: TGTGCCTGGAGTGTCGGCGGGAGCTACAATGAGCAGTTCTTC. Full variable domain (missing parts from reference TRBV30 and TRBJ2-1): SQTIHQWPATLVQPVGSPLSLECTVEGTSNPNLYWYRQAAGRGLQLLFYSVGIGQISSEVPQNLSASRPQDRQFILSSKKLLLSDSGFYLCAWSVGGSYNEQFFGPGTRLTVL.

The V and J genes are TRBV5-5 and TRBJ1-2; no clear D gene. CDR1 and CDR2 from the germline V gene are SGHKS and YYEKEE (reference sequence). There are 12 residues in the CDR3. V shed 4 bases and J shed 8 bases, with 12 bases lying between them. CDR3 amino acids: CASSIGLPGYTF. CDR3 nucleotides: TGTGCCAGCAGCATAGGACTTCCCGGCTACACCTTC. The full variable domain, completed using reference TRBV5-5 and TRBJ1-2, is DAGVTQSPTHLIKTRGQQVTLRCSPISGHKSVSWYQQVLGQGPQFIFQYYEKEERGRGNFPDRFSARQFPNYSSELNVNALLLGDSALYLCASSIGLPGYTFGSGTRLTVV.

This sequence joins TRBV7-2 and TRBJ1-2, with D uncertain. Trimming stripped 4 bases from V and 4 bases from J, with 10 bases between. The CDR3 contains 13 residues. Germline values: CDR1 SGHTA, CDR2 FQGNSA. The CDR3 loop reads CASSSPPGYGYTF. CDR3 nucleotide sequence: TGTGCCAGCAGCTCGCCGCCAGGCTATGGCTACACCTTC.

V gene TRBV18 combines with J gene TRBJ2-1; 9 bases fit TRBD1. The CDR3 is 14 amino acids. Losses at the gene ends were 2 bases for V and 5 bases for J; bases not matched to a gene: 1. CDR1 KGHSH and CDR2 LQKENI come from the germline V gene. CDR3 bases: TGTGCCAGCTCACCAGGGACAGGGAACAATGAGCAGTTCTTC. This codes for CASSPGTGNNEQFF.

The chain combines TRBV28 with TRBJ2-1; 12 bases line up with TRBD2. This CDR3 has 14 residues. Germline V lookup: CDR1 MDHEN, CDR2 SYDVKM. The ends lost 5 bases at V and 6 bases at J; junction bases unmatched: 2. CDR3 sequence reads: CASSGLAGFNEQFF. DNA for the CDR3: TGTGCCAGCAGTGGACTAGCGGGGTTCAATGAGCAGTTCTTC.

CDR3 in amino acids: CASSVAGSAYNEQFF. CDR3 sequence (DNA): TGTGCCAGCAGCGTAGCGGGATCGGCCTACAATGAGCAGTTCTTC. The rearrangement joins TRBV9 to TRBJ2-1; TRBD2 might be the D (5 bases). The germline CDR1 and CDR2 sequences are SGDLS and YYNGEE. The CDR3 contains 15 residues. Between the trimmed V and J ends, which lost 0 bases and 2 bases, there was a span of 9 bases.

The CDR3 region is CASSEDAGLGEKLFF. The CDR3 DNA follows: TGTGCCAGCAGTGAAGACGCGGGGTTAGGTGAAAAACTGTTTTTT. The chain is built from TRBV2 and TRBJ1-4; D unclear. Deletions cut 1 base from V and 7 bases from J, with 13 bases between. Germline V gives CDR1 SNHLY, CDR2 FYNNEI. The CDR3 totals 15 residues.

This clone appeared once. The chain joins TRBV9 to TRBJ2-1; maybe TRBD2 (6 bases). CDR3 length equals 13 residues. Trimming took off 3 bases at V and 5 bases at J, with 9 bases between the two ends. Germline V gene sequence: CDR1 SGDLS, CDR2 YYNGEE. The CDR3 here is CASSARRDNEQFF. In nucleotides, the CDR3 is TGTGCCAGCAGCGCACGGAGGGACAATGAGCAGTTCTTC.

DNA for the CDR3: TGTGCCAGCAGCTCCGGACAGAAAATGAGGGAGCAGTACTTC. Its protein product is CASSSGQKMREQYF. This rearrangement joins TRBV7-2 to TRBJ2-7, with a tentative D call TRBD1 (6 bases). Per germline, CDR1 SGHTA and CDR2 FQGNSA. The V gene lost 4 bases and the J gene lost 7 bases, with 17 bases spanning the gap. The CDR3 is 14 residues long.